Below, 32 T cell receptor beta chains from the same sample are listed, as sequenced in a study of kidney transplant recipient with SARS-CoV-2 infection. TCRdb called the reads again in MiXCR, with one record for every CDR3 protein. Seen here are fewer than 250,000 distinct CDR3 sequences, less than 35% observed once, and the top ten hold around 7.8%. The input for sequencing was a blood sample, taken at baseline and on day 111 from a kidney transplant recipient. The receptors come from a male patient in his thirties who had COVID-19 and was a kidney transplant recipient. A share of the T cells may be of graft donor origin.

Comments on this clonotype: One end of the junction is discordant with germline, which a read error may explain. The chain joins TRBV5-4 to TRBJ2-1; a weak D match, TRBD2 (7 bases). Germline V gives CDR1 SGHNT, CDR2 YYREEE (reference sequence). The CDR3 contains 11 residues. The CDR3 sequence: CTSRGANEQFF. CDR3 DNA: TGTACCAGTCGGGGGGCAAATGAGCAGTTCTTC.

This clonotype occurred a few times. The gene calls are TRBV20-1 and TRBJ2-3; 11 bases are shared with TRBD2. The CDR3 has 17 residues. The ends lost 0 bases at V and 5 bases at J; junction bases unmatched: 10. The V gene's germline CDR1 is DFQATT and CDR2 SNEGSKA (reference sequence). DNA of the CDR3: TGCAGTGCTAGAGATATAACTAGCGGGAGTTTTGGAGATACGCAGTATTTT. Translated: CSARDITSGSFGDTQYF.

Many counts were recorded for this clonotype. The chain combines TRBV7-2 with TRBJ2-2; the D gene could be TRBD1 or TRBD2 (6 bases each). Trimming stripped 6 bases from V and 3 bases from J, with 26 bases between. In germline, CDR1 is SGHTA, CDR2 FQGNSA. This CDR3 is 19 amino acids long. The CDR3 loop reads CASSSSPSGARVDTGELFF. CDR3 DNA sequence: TGTGCCAGCAGTTCATCCCCCTCGGGGGCTAGAGTGGACACCGGGGAGCTGTTTTTT.

On this clonotype itself: One end of the junction does not line up with germline, which may come from a read error. As DNA, the CDR3 is TGTGCCAGCCGCCGGGACGTGGATTCCTACGAGCGGCACTTC. The encoded protein is CASRRDVDSYERHF. The chain joins TRBV27 to TRBJ2-7; D might be TRBD1 or TRBD2, each matching 5 bases. This CDR3 spans 14 amino acids. The germline gives CDR1 MNHEY, CDR2 SMNVEV (reference sequence).

Comments on this clonotype: The junction and the germline gene differ at one end; a read error may be behind it. CDR3 residues: CASNLRSIQGSYNEQFF. In DNA, the CDR3 is TGTGCCAGCAACTTACGGAGCATCCAGGGCTCCTACAATGAGCAGTTCTTC. The chain combines TRBV7-9 with TRBJ2-1, with a possible D match to TRBD1 (5 bases). The CDR3 spans 17 residues. Germline V lookup: CDR1 SEHNR, CDR2 FQNEAQ (reference sequence).

Ten or more counts support this clonotype. The CDR3 loop reads CASSEVGTLRKTYGYTF. CDR3 nucleotide sequence: TGTGCCAGCAGCGAAGTGGGCACCCTTCGAAAGACCTATGGCTACACCTTC. The genes are TRBV3-1 and TRBJ1-2; D is ambiguous. With 5 bases removed from V and 4 bases from J, the gap between germline ends came to 23 bases. Per the germline V gene, CDR1 is LGHDT and CDR2 is YNNKEL (reference sequence). The length of the CDR3 is 17 residues. The entire variable domain, with the rest obtained from reference TRBV3-1 and TRBJ1-2, is as follows: DTAVSQTPKYLVTQMGNDKSIKCEQNLGHDTMYWYKQDSKKFLKIMFSYNNKELIINETVPNRFSPKSPDKAHLNLHINSLELGDSAVYFCASSEVGTLRKTYGYTFGSGTRLTVV.

Comment on this clonotype: This may stem from a read error, because a much larger clone lies one nucleotide away. The J gene is TRBJ1-2, the V gene TRBV12-3 or TRBV12-4; no reliable D call. The CDR3 extends over 17 amino acids. Trimming shortened V by 4 bases and J by 4 bases, and 22 bases separated the two germline ends. CDR3 amino acids: CASSCGSTAGKTYGYTF. The CDR3 bases are TGTGCCAGCAGTTGTGGTAGCACAGCAGGAAAGACCTATGGCTACACCTTC.

Notes on this clonotype: A much more abundant neighbour one base away suggests this may be a read error. CDR3 bases: TGTGCCAGCAGCCAAGATCGGCAGGGGAAATTCTGTGGCTACACCTTC. Translation gives CASSQDRQGKFCGYTF. This chain uses TRBV14 with TRBJ1-2, with D possibly matching TRBD1 (6 bases). The length of the CDR3 is 16 residues. V shed 0 bases and J shed 7 bases, with 18 bases lying between them. Germline V gives CDR1 SGHDN, CDR2 FVKESK.

V usage is TRBV30 and J usage is TRBJ1-2, with D unresolved. The CDR3 runs 16 residues. Trimming shortened V by 1 base and J by 4 bases, and 19 bases separated the two germline ends. Germline loops: CDR1 GTSNPN, CDR2 SVGIG (reference sequence). The CDR3 loop reads CAWSESRYRKTYGYTF. CDR3 DNA sequence: TGTGCCTGGAGTGAATCGCGTTATAGAAAGACCTATGGCTACACCTTC.

This clonotype was counted once. This may come from a read error, since a much larger clone is one base off. The chain uses TRBV20-1 and TRBJ1-2; D remains unclear. The CDR3 sequence is 12 residues long. CDR1 and CDR2 from the germline V gene are DFQATT and SNEGSKA (reference sequence). Trimming removed 8 bases at V and 4 bases at J, with 14 bases between. The CDR3 is CSTQAQFYGYTF. The CDR3 nucleotides are TGCAGTACTCAAGCCCAATTCTATGGCTACACCTTC.

There are many counts of this clonotype. The chain combines TRBV4-3 with TRBJ1-3, with a tentative D call TRBD1 (6 bases). Per the germline V gene, CDR1 is LGHNA and CDR2 is YSLEER. There are 17 residues in the CDR3. V lost 0 bases, J lost 4 bases, and 16 bases lay in between. Written as DNA, the CDR3 is TGCGCCAGCAGCCAAGATCTTCCGGGGGCGGCGGGAAACACCATATATTTT. Protein: CASSQDLPGAAGNTIYF.

The sample holds a few counts of this clonotype. The chain couples TRBV20-1 to TRBJ2-1, with TRBD1 matching over 10 bases. CDR1 and CDR2 from the germline V gene are DFQATT and SNEGSKA (reference sequence). Losses at the gene ends were 3 bases for V and 2 bases for J; bases not matched to a gene: 10. There are 17 residues in the CDR3. The CDR3 sequence is CSASLPTGTGAYNEQFF. The CDR3 DNA is TGCAGTGCTAGCTTACCTACCGGGACAGGGGCCTACAATGAGCAGTTCTTC.

Turning to this clonotype: A much larger clone lies one base from this, so it may be a read error. The chain combines TRBV19 with TRBJ1-2; D uncertain. The V gene lost 4 bases and the J gene lost 4 bases, with 22 bases spanning the gap. The CDR3 extends over 17 amino acids. CDR1 and CDR2 from the germline V gene are LNHDA and SQIVND (reference sequence). The CDR3 DNA reads TGTGCCAGTAGTAAGAAAGCGACAAATCGAAAGACCTATGGCTACACCTTC. It encodes CASSKKATNRKTYGYTF. Combining the CDR3 with reference TRBV19 and TRBJ1-2 gives the whole variable domain DGGITQSPKYLFRKEGQNVTLSCEQNLNHDAMYWYRQDPGQGLRLIYYSQIVNDFQKGDIAEGYSVSREKKESFPLTVTSAQKNPTAFYLCASSKKATNRKTYGYTFGSGTRLTVV.

As to this clonotype: One end of the junction varies from germline; a read error may be responsible. The V gene is TRBV6-6, the J gene TRBJ2-5; D call uncertain. Germline assignment: CDR1 MNHNY and CDR2 SVGAGI (reference sequence). This CDR3 contains 13 residues. In DNA, the CDR3 is TGTGCCAGCAGTTGCTCGGGTGACGAGACCCAATACTTC. The encoded protein is CASSCSGDETQYF.

This clonotype was counted at least ten times. The chain combines TRBV6-8 with TRBJ1-2; no definite D call. Germline assignment: CDR1 MNHGY and CDR2 SAAAGT. V gave up 5 bases and J gave up 4 bases, with 23 bases separating them. The CDR3 runs 17 residues. CDR3: CASSAEQRSRKTYGYTF. The CDR3 nucleotides are TGTGCCAGCAGTGCTGAGCAACGCTCTAGAAAGACCTATGGCTACACCTTC.

This clonotype occurred once. A much bigger clone sits one base away, suggesting this may be a read error. The genes are TRBV9 and TRBJ2-7, with TRBD2 matching over 8 bases. The CDR3 loop spans 15 amino acids. CDR1 SGDLS and CDR2 YYNGEE come from the germline V gene. In DNA, the CDR3 is TGTGCCAGCAACGTAGGAGCGGGAGCAGTCCACGAGCAGTACTTC. This gives the protein CASNVGAGAVHEQYF.

Ten or more counts support this clonotype. The chain couples TRBV9 to TRBJ2-7, with 9 bases aligning to TRBD1. The CDR3 sequence is 15 residues long. J lost 4 bases, V lost 0 bases, and 5 bases had no gene match. The germline gives CDR1 SGDLS, CDR2 YYNGEE. The CDR3 DNA reads as TGTGCCAGCAGCGTAGCACAGGGGGCCCAATACGAGCAGTACTTC. Translation gives CASSVAQGAQYEQYF.

Remarks on this clonotype: Since a much larger clone is just one base distant, this may be a read error. The chain recombines TRBV7-9 with TRBJ2-7; no clear D gene. The germline V and J ends were trimmed by 8 bases and 2 bases, with 10 bases remaining between them. Looked up from germline, CDR1 is SEHNR and CDR2 is FQNEAQ (reference sequence). The CDR3 is 12 residues long. The CDR3 DNA sequence: TGTGCCAGCGGGGATGGCCCCTACGAGCAGTACTTC. This codes for CASGDGPYEQYF.

The rearrangement joins TRBV5-1 to TRBJ2-7; D gene unclear. The CDR3 spans 14 residues. The germline gives CDR1 SGHRS, CDR2 YFSETQ. Trimming pared 2 bases from V and 5 bases from J, leaving 14 bases between. The CDR3 spells CASSLGPATDEQYF. The CDR3 DNA follows: TGCGCCAGCAGCTTAGGGCCCGCGACCGACGAGCAGTACTTC.

To note about this clonotype: One end of the junction fails to match germline, which may point to a read error. V is TRBV20-1 and J is TRBJ2-5, with D uncertain. Germline CDR1 reads DFQATT; CDR2 reads SNEGSKA (reference sequence). This CDR3 has 13 amino acids. CDR3: CGARVPSQETQYF. The CDR3 nucleotides read TGCGGTGCTAGAGTGCCCTCCCAAGAGACCCAGTACTTC.

The chain joins TRBV30 to TRBJ1-1; D not certain. There are 13 residues in the CDR3. Germline V gene lookup returns CDR1 GTSNPN and CDR2 SVGIG (reference sequence). V lost 0 bases to trimming and J lost 0 bases, with 5 bases between them. Written as DNA, the CDR3 is TGTGCCTGGAGTGTAGACGTGAACACTGAAGCTTTCTTT. The encoded protein is CAWSVDVNTEAFF.

In its sample, this clonotype was seen many times. The chain joins TRBV7-2 to TRBJ2-7; D could derive from TRBD1 or TRBD2 (5 bases each). Germline CDR1 SGHTA, CDR2 FQGNSA. The V end lost 3 bases, the J end lost 2 bases, and 14 bases lay between the germline ends. This CDR3 spans 15 amino acids. CDR3 DNA: TGTGCCAGCAGCTTCCCTACAGGACTCACCTACGAGCAGTACTTC. Translating it yields CASSFPTGLTYEQYF.

Regarding this clonotype: It may be a read error: a sequence one base away is much more abundant. The gene calls are TRBV12-3 or TRBV12-4 and TRBJ1-2; no clear D. The CDR3 totals 13 residues. V was cut by 3 bases and J by 12 bases, with 17 bases left in between. The CDR3 here is CASSFRGSEGHTF. The CDR3 DNA reads TGTGCCAGCAGTTTCCGGGGATCGGAAGGCCACACCTTC.

Many counts were recorded for this clonotype. The CDR3 coding sequence is TGTGCCAGCAGCTTGGGGACAGCCTACGAGCAGTACTTC. Translation gives CASSLGTAYEQYF. The chain uses TRBV7-2 and TRBJ2-7, with TRBD1 matching over 7 bases. Per germline, CDR1 SGHTA and CDR2 FQGNSA. V shed 3 bases, J shed 2 bases, and the junction held 1 base outside the gene matches. The CDR3 extends over 13 amino acids.

In its sample, this clonotype was seen many times. The chain combines TRBV5-1 with TRBJ2-7, with 7 bases lining up with TRBD1. The germline V gene has CDR1 SGHRS and CDR2 YFSETQ. This CDR3 spans 15 amino acids. V trimming: 0 bases; J trimming: 3 bases; junction bases outside the gene matches: 6. CDR3 amino acids: CASSLAQDRLYEQYF. DNA for the CDR3: TGCGCCAGCAGCTTGGCCCAGGACAGGCTCTACGAGCAGTACTTC.

A note on this clonotype: Just one base apart from a much larger clone, this may be a read error. The chain has TRBV4-1 and TRBJ2-7; D is unresolved. The CDR3 has 18 amino acids. Germline CDR1 and CDR2: MGHRA and YSYEKL. For the CDR3, the DNA is TGCGCCAGCGGCCAAGGTTTCGACGGTATATCCTCTTCTCGAGAGCAGTACTTC. It translates to CASGQGFDGISSSREQYF.

A remark on this clonotype: A much larger clone differs by one base, so this may be a read error. This sequence joins TRBV21-1 and TRBJ2-2; the table assigns TRBD1, which was not confirmed against the DNA. TRBV21-1 is reported as a pseudogene. CDR3 size: 14 residues. Written as DNA, the CDR3 is TGTGACAGCAGTGGGGCCACTGGTGCCGGGGAGCTGTTTTTT. Protein: CDSSGATGAGELFF.

Comments on this clonotype: Since a far larger clone is one base different, this is likely a read error. This chain uses TRBV12-3 or TRBV12-4 with TRBJ2-1, with D perhaps TRBD2 (7 bases). The assigned J gene may be wrong: the sequence end matches TRBJ2-3 better. CDR3 length: 13 residues. The CDR3 DNA is TGTGCCAGCTCTTCGGGGGGCATAGATACGCAGTATTTT. Its protein is CASSSGGIDTQYF.

This clonotype was picked up a small number of times. The rearrangement joins TRBV6-1 to TRBJ1-2; D not certain. The germline V gene encodes CDR1 MNHNS and CDR2 SASEGT. V gave up 5 bases and J gave up 4 bases, with 23 bases separating them. This CDR3 has 17 amino acids. The CDR3 here is CASSHDTECRKTYGYTF. CDR3 DNA: TGTGCCAGCAGTCATGACACGGAATGTAGAAAGACCTATGGCTACACCTTC.

In regard to this clonotype: This may stem from a read error, because a much larger clone lies one nucleotide away. V is TRBV20-1 and J is TRBJ1-4; no firm D call. CDR3 length equals 13 residues. Germline V gene sequence: CDR1 DFQATT, CDR2 SNEGSKA (reference sequence). CDR3 in DNA: TGCAATGCTAGAGATATCGAGAATGAAAAACTGTTTTTT. Amino acid sequence: CNARDIENEKLFF.

Worth noting for this clonotype: A much larger clone lies a single base off, so this may be a read error. The chain carries TRBV5-6 and TRBJ1-2; D gene uncertain. Germline V CDR1 and CDR2: SGHDT, YYEEEE. This CDR3 is built from 16 residues. V was clipped by 7 bases and J by 4 bases, with 23 bases between them. CDR3 sequence (DNA): TGTGCCAGCTCGCGCTTCAATAGTCGAAAGACCTATGGCTACACCTTC. Its protein is CASSRFNSRKTYGYTF. Full variable domain (outside the CDR3, taken from reference TRBV5-6 and TRBJ1-2): DAGVTQSPTHLIKTRGQQVTLRCSPKSGHDTVSWYQQALGQGPQFIFQYYEEEERQRGNFPDRFSGHQFPNYSSELNVNALLLGDSALYLCASSRFNSRKTYGYTFGSGTRLTVV.

Many counts were recorded for this clonotype. V gene TRBV7-8 combines with J gene TRBJ1-2; no clear D. The V gene's germline CDR1 is SGHVS and CDR2 FQNEAQ. Trimming shortened V by 5 bases and J by 4 bases, and 23 bases separated the two germline ends. The CDR3 extends over 17 amino acids. The CDR3: CASSILSFTRKTYGYTF. The CDR3 DNA follows: TGTGCCAGCAGCATTTTATCGTTTACCCGAAAGACCTATGGCTACACCTTC.